The clone carrying this TCR beta chain came up once. The CDR3 totals 14 residues. Germline lookup yields CDR1 ENHRY and CDR2 SYGVKD. V was trimmed by 8 bases and J by 4 bases, leaving 15 bases between them. This entry comes from a study of blood T cell repertoires in COVID-19. Study-level information: Specimens from acute and convalescent COVID-19 originated in the United States, Italy and Spain. PBMCs, B-cell-depleted T cells, or T cells were the source of the cDNA or gDNA that made up the material.

Original handling: It was from reference gene primer amplification that nucleated cell counts were estimated. The data were produced by immunoSEQ multiplex PCR, yet TCRdb's version contains in-frame clones alone and is incomplete. Clone size and V and J calls were adopted from that table, with D and trimming inferred from the DNA. The data contain around 310,000 clones, 90% of them singletons. Material for sequencing was peripheral blood. The TCR originated in a woman aged 35 to 49 with COVID-19, enrolled during active disease. The chain employs TRBV10-3 and TRBJ2-1; TRBD1 might be the D (6 bases). The CDR3 region has the DNA TGTGCCATCGGACAGATCCTAGGGTACAATGAGCAGTTCTTC. It specifies CAIGQILGYNEQFF.